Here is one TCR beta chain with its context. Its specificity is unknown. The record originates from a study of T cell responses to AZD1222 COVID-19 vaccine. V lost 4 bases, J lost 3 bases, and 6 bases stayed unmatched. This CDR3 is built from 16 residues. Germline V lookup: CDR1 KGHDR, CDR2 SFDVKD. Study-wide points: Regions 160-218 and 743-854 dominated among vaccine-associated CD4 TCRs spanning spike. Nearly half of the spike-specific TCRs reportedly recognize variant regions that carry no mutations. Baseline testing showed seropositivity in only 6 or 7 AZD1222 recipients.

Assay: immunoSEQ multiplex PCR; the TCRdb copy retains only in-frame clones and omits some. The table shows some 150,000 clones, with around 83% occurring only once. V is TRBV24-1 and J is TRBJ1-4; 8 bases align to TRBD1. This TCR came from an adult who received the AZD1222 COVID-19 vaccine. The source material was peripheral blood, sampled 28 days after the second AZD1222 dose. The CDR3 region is CATSDSTGASNEKLFF. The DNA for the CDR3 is TGTGCCACCAGTGACTCGACAGGGGCCTCTAATGAAAAACTGTTTTTT.